This passage covers 26 T cell receptor beta chains from one sample sequenced in a study of Tregs in tolerant kidney transplant recipients. Sequencing was performed with immunoSEQ multiplex PCR; in TCRdb, only in-frame clones are kept and a portion is missing. Among some 100,000 clones listed, roughly 92% were seen once. Sequenced sample: CD4+ T cells from blood. The receptor source for this set is a human donor in good health.

The chain links TRBV30 to TRBJ1-1; D is perhaps TRBD1 (5 bases). Germline V gene data show CDR1 as GTSNPN and CDR2 as SVGIG (reference sequence). Trimming took 0 bases from V and 5 from J, leaving 13 bases between them. The CDR3 is 14 amino acids. The CDR3 sequence: CAWSVGGGVTEAFF. The CDR3, as DNA: TGTGCCTGGAGTGTCGGCGGGGGGGTTACTGAAGCTTTCTTT.

The count of this clone is one. The rearrangement joins TRBV6-5 to TRBJ1-1; D perhaps matches TRBD1 (6 bases). V was pared by 6 bases and J by 2 bases, with 13 bases between. CDR1 and CDR2 (germline): MNHEY, SVGAGI. The CDR3 is 14 amino acids. The CDR3 region is CASRRQQGNTEAFF. The CDR3, as DNA: TGTGCCAGCAGACGCCAACAGGGTAACACTGAAGCTTTCTTT.

The J gene is TRBJ2-5, the V gene TRBV18; 9 bases align to TRBD1. The CDR3 is 17 residues long. Germline V gene sequence: CDR1 KGHSH, CDR2 LQKENI. The V and J ends lost 0 bases and 3 bases, in that order; junction bases with no gene match: 8. The CDR3 protein is CASSPPYWDRDEETQYF. The CDR3, as DNA: TGTGCCAGCTCACCACCCTATTGGGACAGGGATGAAGAGACCCAGTACTTC.

This sequence joins TRBV7-9 and TRBJ2-3; D perhaps matches TRBD1 (6 bases). Germline V gene data show CDR1 as SEHNR and CDR2 as FQNEAQ (reference sequence). CDR3 length: 15 amino acids. Between the trimmed V and J ends, which lost 4 bases and 0 bases, there was a span of 11 bases. CDR3 DNA: TGTGCCAGCAGCTGGGGGACATCAAGCACAGATACGCAGTATTTT. Translating gives CASSWGTSSTDTQYF.

The J gene is TRBJ2-1, the V gene TRBV19, with a tentative D call TRBD2 (6 bases). The V gene lost 5 bases and the J gene lost 7 bases, with 15 bases spanning the gap. The CDR3 has 14 amino acids. CDR1 LNHDA and CDR2 SQIVND come from the germline V gene (reference sequence). DNA of the CDR3: TGTGCCAGTAGTCTGGGGTACGGGAGTAATGAGCAGTTCTTC. The encoded protein is CASSLGYGSNEQFF.

The chain has TRBV10-1 and TRBJ2-3; D not resolved. The CDR3 spans 16 residues. Germline assignment: CDR1 WNHNN and CDR2 SYGVQD (reference sequence). V dropped 5 bases and J dropped 2 bases, with 17 bases sitting between them. CDR3 in DNA: TGCGCCAGCAGTCGGACCCGCGCTCCCCCCACAGATACGCAGTATTTT. This codes for CASSRTRAPPTDTQYF.

V and J are TRBV2 and TRBJ2-1; TRBD2 aligns across 16 bases. The V segment lost 0 bases and the J segment 6 bases; nucleotides outside the gene matches: 11. Germline V gives CDR1 SNHLY, CDR2 FYNNEI. CDR3 size: 20 residues. CDR3 nucleotides: TGTGCCAGCAGTGAAGCCGGGACTAGCGGGGGGGAGGAAAACACCAATGAGCAGTTCTTC. Its translation: CASSEAGTSGGEENTNEQFF.

About this clone itself: The sample has other DNA sequences that encode this CDR3 too. The chain links TRBV2 to TRBJ1-5, with D possibly TRBD1 on 6 matching bases. Between the trimmed V and J ends, which lost 1 base and 1 base, there was a span of 8 bases. Germline V gives CDR1 SNHLY, CDR2 FYNNEI. This CDR3 region has 15 residues. Here the CDR3 DNA reads TGTGCCAGCAGTGAAGAAGGACAGAGCAATCAGCCCCAGCATTTT. Translating it yields CASSEEGQSNQPQHF. The whole variable domain, remainder taken from reference TRBV2 and TRBJ1-5, is EPEVTQTPSHQVTQMGQEVILRCVPISNHLYFYWYRQILGQKVEFLVSFYNNEISEKSEIFDDQFSVERPDGSNFTLKIRSTKLEDSAMYFCASSEEGQSNQPQHFGDGTRLSIL.

This clone was seen a handful of times. This chain uses TRBV25-1 with TRBJ2-1; 13 bases map to TRBD2. Germline V CDR1 and CDR2: MGHDK, SYGVNS. V was pared by 3 bases and J by 10 bases, with 6 bases of the junction left unmatched. The CDR3 sequence is 15 residues long. CDR3: CASSDWTSGRLEQFF. The CDR3 DNA sequence: TGTGCCAGCAGTGACTGGACTAGCGGGAGATTAGAGCAGTTCTTC. Looking up the rest from reference TRBV25-1 and TRBJ2-1 gives the full variable domain: EADIYQTPRYLVIGTGKKITLECSQTMGHDKMYWYQQDPGMELHLIHYSYGVNSTEKGDLSSESTVSRIRTEHFPLTLESARPSHTSQYLCASSDWTSGRLEQFFGPGTRLTVL.

The V and J genes are TRBV5-6 and TRBJ2-7; weak D call: TRBD2 (6 bases). This CDR3 spans 15 amino acids. CDR1 and CDR2 (germline): SGHDT, YYEEEE. Trimming left V 4 bases short and J 3 bases short, with 17 bases between. The chain's CDR3 is CASSAAGRRGYEQYF. CDR3 bases: TGTGCCAGCAGCGCGGCGGGACGGAGGGGCTACGAGCAGTACTTC.

The chain employs TRBV27 and TRBJ1-5; a possible D gene is TRBD1 (5 bases). The V end lost 0 bases, the J end lost 10 bases, and 10 bases lay between the germline ends. The V gene's germline CDR1 is MNHEY and CDR2 SMNVEV (reference sequence). There are 13 residues in the CDR3. CDR3 sequence reads: CASSLSPQGPQHF. The CDR3 DNA follows: TGTGCCAGCAGTTTATCGCCTCAGGGACCCCAGCATTTT.

The V call is TRBV7-3, the J call TRBJ2-3; D unresolved. The CDR3 is 16 amino acids. Germline CDR1 is SGHTA and CDR2 is FQGTGA. V lost 3 bases and J lost 4, with 17 bases in between. The CDR3 region has the DNA TGTGCCAGCAGCTTTCAACCAATCCAGACCGCAGATACGCAGTATTTT. It encodes CASSFQPIQTADTQYF.

The chain uses TRBV19 and TRBJ2-1; 11 positions agree with TRBD2. V shed 11 bases, J shed 0 bases, and the junction held 15 bases outside the gene matches. Looked up from germline, CDR1 is LNHDA and CDR2 is SQIVND (reference sequence). The CDR3 extends over 18 amino acids. In DNA form, the CDR3 reads TGTGCCGCCAGCAGCCTTTCTACTAGCGGGGGCTCCTACAATGAGCAGTTCTTC. Protein: CAASSLSTSGGSYNEQFF.

CDR3 sequence (DNA): TGCGCCAGCAGCTTGGTAAGGACTAGCGGGGGGAATGAGCAGTTCTTC. Its translation: CASSLVRTSGGNEQFF. The J gene is TRBJ2-1, the V gene TRBV5-1; 14 bases are shared with TRBD2. In germline, CDR1 is SGHRS, CDR2 YFSETQ. The V gene end was trimmed by 0 bases and the J gene end by 7 bases; junction bases not matched to a gene: 3. The CDR3 is 16 residues long.

This chain joins TRBV10-1 and TRBJ1-3; D remains ambiguous. V was trimmed by 3 bases and J by 1 base, leaving 4 bases between them. CDR1 is WNHNN, CDR2 SYGVQD, per germline (reference sequence). CDR3 length: 13 amino acids. The CDR3 DNA reads as TGCGCCAGCAGTGACTTTTCTGGAAACACCATATATTTT. It translates to CASSDFSGNTIYF.

The rearrangement uses TRBV7-9 and TRBJ2-2; tentative D call: TRBD1 (6 bases). Germline V lookup: CDR1 SEHNR, CDR2 FQNEAQ (reference sequence). Trimming cost V 7 bases and J 0 bases, with 18 bases left between them. This CDR3 is built from 17 residues. The CDR3 bases are TGTGCCAGCATATCCGACAGGTATACGGCGAACACCGGGGAGCTGTTTTTT. This translates into CASISDRYTANTGELFF.

The chain uses TRBV15 and TRBJ1-5; weak D call: TRBD1 (6 bases). Germline assignment: CDR1 LNHNV and CDR2 YYDKDF (reference sequence). V shed 0 bases and J shed 6 bases, with 12 bases lying between them. The CDR3 has 15 residues. CDR3 sequence: CATSREQGSGQPQHF. CDR3 DNA sequence: TGTGCCACCAGCAGAGAACAGGGATCGGGTCAGCCCCAGCATTTT. Full variable domain (rest looked up from reference TRBV15 and TRBJ1-5): DAMVIQNPRYQVTQFGKPVTLSCSQTLNHNVMYWYQQKSSQAPKLLFHYYDKDFNNEADTPDNFQSRRPNTSFCFLDIRSPGLGDTAMYLCATSREQGSGQPQHFGDGTRLSIL.

The chain joins TRBV6-1 to TRBJ1-1, with TRBD1 matching 7 bases. In germline, CDR1 is MNHNS, CDR2 SASEGT. The CDR3 runs 16 residues. Unmatched junction bases numbered 11, after V lost 4 bases and J lost 3 bases. Written as DNA, the CDR3 is TGTGCCAGCAGTGTCCGATCGACTCAGGGGGACACTGAAGCTTTCTTT. Translating gives CASSVRSTQGDTEAFF.

This chain uses TRBV15 with TRBJ2-6, with a weak D call TRBD1 (6 bases). There are 16 residues in the CDR3. Germline CDR1 reads LNHNV; CDR2 reads YYDKDF (reference sequence). Trimming removed 9 bases from V and 4 bases from J, with 19 bases in between. CDR3 sequence: CATQPGHRSGANVLTF. In DNA form, the CDR3 reads TGTGCCACTCAACCGGGACACCGGTCAGGGGCCAACGTCCTGACTTTC.

V gene TRBV27 combines with J gene TRBJ2-1, with D possibly matching TRBD2 (6 bases). Germline lookup yields CDR1 MNHEY and CDR2 SMNVEV (reference sequence). V was trimmed by 0 bases and J by 3 bases, leaving 9 bases between them. The CDR3 loop spans 15 amino acids. The CDR3: CASSLSRLVYNEQFF. The CDR3 bases are TGTGCCAGCAGTTTATCCCGACTAGTCTACAATGAGCAGTTCTTC.

This clone was seen a single time. This chain joins TRBV5-1 and TRBJ1-2; TRBD1 matches 12 bases. CDR1 and CDR2 (germline): SGHRS, YFSETQ. This CDR3 has 16 residues. The junction had 9 bases not matched to a gene; V was cut back by 3 bases and J by 6 bases. In nucleotides, the CDR3 is TGCGCCAGCAGCTCTGCGCCGGGACAGGGGGCCGATGGCTACACCTTC. This sequence encodes CASSSAPGQGADGYTF.

The chain joins TRBV11-2 to TRBJ2-7, with D possibly TRBD2 on 5 matching bases. Germline V gives CDR1 SGHAT, CDR2 FQNNGV. V lost 4 bases and J 3 bases, leaving 16 bases between the germline ends. The CDR3 is made up of 15 amino acids. This CDR3 is CASSSRPVRGYEQYF. In nucleotides, the CDR3 is TGTGCCAGCAGCTCAAGGCCAGTTCGGGGCTACGAGCAGTACTTC.

V and J are TRBV5-1 and TRBJ2-5; D not certain. Germline loops: CDR1 SGHRS, CDR2 YFSETQ. The CDR3 consists of 13 residues. Trimming took 6 bases from V and 2 from J, leaving 11 bases between them. CDR3 protein: CASTKDQQETQYF. The CDR3 region has the DNA TGCGCCAGCACCAAGGACCAGCAAGAGACCCAGTACTTC.

The chain uses TRBV5-4 and TRBJ2-7, with TRBD2 matching 11 bases. CDR3 length: 15 amino acids. V lost 4 bases to trimming and J lost 3 bases; unmatched junction nucleotides: 6. Germline V lookup: CDR1 SGHNT, CDR2 YYREEE (reference sequence). The CDR3 protein is CASSTPGTSGYEQYF. As DNA, the CDR3 is TGTGCCAGCAGCACCCCCGGGACTAGCGGCTACGAGCAGTACTTC.

V gene TRBV19 combines with J gene TRBJ1-6; 8 nucleotides line up with TRBD1. Germline CDR1 reads LNHDA; CDR2 reads SQIVND (reference sequence). V was pared by 5 bases and J by 3 bases, with 0 bases of the junction left unmatched. This CDR3 has 14 amino acids. The CDR3 region is CASSGQGYNSPLHF. The CDR3 DNA is TGTGCCAGTAGTGGACAGGGCTATAATTCACCCCTCCACTTT.

The chain combines TRBV5-1 with TRBJ2-3, with 7 bases matching TRBD2. The junction had 3 bases not matched to a gene; V was cut back by 1 base and J by 4 bases. The CDR3 has 14 residues. Germline V gives CDR1 SGHRS, CDR2 YFSETQ. CDR3 amino acids: CASSLRSGADTQYF. In DNA, the CDR3 is TGCGCCAGCAGCTTGCGGAGCGGGGCAGATACGCAGTATTTT.